These T cell receptor beta chains were read from a single sample in a study. Via MiXCR, TCRdb re-called the 5' RACE reads, giving one row per CDR3 protein. The table lists a few thousand distinct CDR3 sequences, approximately 78% of them singletons, with about 3.9% in the top ten. Sequenced material: Tregs sorted from blood. All receptors derive from a female donor with breast cancer. The CDR3 runs from the conserved cysteine through the conserved F or W. The D gene is left open where the match is weak. Clone sizes are given selectively: once, few, many, or a class where the clone is expanded.

CDR3aa: CASRISSYNEQFF
CDR3nt: TGCGCCAGCAGAATTAGCAGCTACAATGAGCAGTTCTTC
j_gene: TRBJ2-1
v_gene: TRBV5-1
d_gene: .
abundance: .

CDR3aa: CASSPDTSSLVNEQFF
CDR3nt: TGTGCCAGCAGCCCAGATACTAGCAGCCTGGTGAATGAGCAGTTCTTC
j_gene: TRBJ2-1
v_gene: TRBV7-3
d_gene: .
abundance: .

CDR3aa: CASSFSAGGAYNEQFF
CDR3nt: TGTGCCAGCAGCTTTAGCGCGGGAGGGGCATACAATGAGCAGTTCTTC
j_gene: TRBJ2-1
v_gene: TRBV5-4
d_gene: TRBD2
abundance: .

CDR3aa: CASSLGETQYF
CDR3nt: TGTGCCAGCAGTTTGGGAGAGACCCAGTACTTC
j_gene: TRBJ2-5
v_gene: TRBV28
d_gene: .
abundance: .

CDR3aa: CASSLWPPSGGRTDTQYF
CDR3nt: TGTGCCAGCAGCTTATGGCCTCCTAGCGGGGGACGCACAGATACGCAGTATTTT
j_gene: TRBJ2-3
v_gene: TRBV7-6
d_gene: TRBD2
abundance: few

CDR3aa: CSAEWQGTDTQYF
CDR3nt: TGCAGTGCAGAGTGGCAGGGCACAGATACGCAGTATTTT
j_gene: TRBJ2-3
v_gene: TRBV20-1
d_gene: .
abundance: .

CDR3aa: CASSQHHYEQYF
CDR3nt: TGTGCCAGCTCACAACACCACTACGAGCAGTACTTC
j_gene: TRBJ2-7
v_gene: TRBV18
d_gene: .
abundance: .

CDR3aa: CASSPAVLTGLYGYTF
CDR3nt: TGTGCCAGCAGTCCTGCCGTCCTGACAGGTCTCTATGGCTACACCTTC
j_gene: TRBJ1-2
v_gene: TRBV12-3/TRBV12-4
d_gene: .
abundance: .

CDR3aa: CASSQEMRKTYEQYF
CDR3nt: TGCGCCAGCAGCCAAGAAATGCGTAAAACCTACGAGCAGTACTTC
j_gene: TRBJ2-7
v_gene: TRBV4-1
d_gene: .
abundance: .

CDR3aa: CASSDQRERNEQFF
CDR3nt: TGTGCCAGCAGTGACCAACGGGAGAGGAATGAGCAGTTCTTC
j_gene: TRBJ2-1
v_gene: TRBV2
d_gene: .
abundance: .

CDR3aa: CSANEVPGVSQPQHF
CDR3nt: TGCAGTGCTAACGAGGTGCCTGGGGTGAGTCAGCCCCAGCATTTT
j_gene: TRBJ1-5
v_gene: TRBV20-1
d_gene: .
abundance: .

CDR3aa: CASSQRALDSYEQYF
CDR3nt: TGCGCCAGCAGCCAACGGGCACTAGACTCCTACGAGCAGTACTTC
j_gene: TRBJ2-7
v_gene: TRBV4-1
d_gene: .
abundance: .

CDR3aa: CASSLGLAGAYEQYF
CDR3nt: TGCGCCAGCAGCTTGGGACTAGCGGGAGCCTACGAGCAGTACTTC
j_gene: TRBJ2-7
v_gene: TRBV5-1
d_gene: TRBD2
abundance: few

CDR3aa: CASSLGPGGNYGYTF
CDR3nt: TGTGCCAGCAGCTTAGGGCCAGGGGGCAACTATGGCTACACCTTC
j_gene: TRBJ1-2
v_gene: TRBV7-2
d_gene: TRBD1
abundance: .

CDR3aa: CASSLALGGPSDTQYF
CDR3nt: TGTGCCAGCAGCTTAGCTCTGGGGGGGCCTTCAGATACGCAGTATTTT
j_gene: TRBJ2-3
v_gene: TRBV7-3
d_gene: .
abundance: .

CDR3aa: CASSSDRPYGNQPQHF
CDR3nt: TGTGCCAGCAGTTCCGACAGACCCTATGGCAATCAGCCCCAGCATTTT
j_gene: TRBJ1-5
v_gene: TRBV27
d_gene: .
abundance: .

CDR3aa: CASSFQQNTEAFF
CDR3nt: TGTGCCAGCAGTTTTCAACAGAACACTGAAGCTTTCTTT
j_gene: TRBJ1-1
v_gene: TRBV27
d_gene: .
abundance: .

CDR3aa: CASSQFAGSSYEQYF
CDR3nt: TGTGCCAGCAGCCAATTCGCAGGGAGCTCCTACGAGCAGTACTTC
j_gene: TRBJ2-7
v_gene: TRBV7-2
d_gene: .
abundance: .

CDR3aa: CASSPGFWAGPNGDTQYF
CDR3nt: TGTGCCAGCTCTCCGGGCTTTTGGGCGGGACCGAACGGCGATACGCAGTATTTT
j_gene: TRBJ2-3
v_gene: TRBV2
d_gene: .
abundance: large

CDR3aa: CASSEDRAAEAFF
CDR3nt: TGTGCCAGCAGTGAGGACAGGGCCGCTGAAGCTTTCTTT
j_gene: TRBJ1-1
v_gene: TRBV12-3/TRBV12-4
d_gene: TRBD1
abundance: .

CDR3aa: CSVYEAGVESYEQYF
CDR3nt: TGCAGCGTTTACGAAGCGGGAGTTGAGTCCTACGAGCAGTACTTC
j_gene: TRBJ2-7
v_gene: TRBV29-1
d_gene: TRBD2
abundance: .

CDR3aa: CSVGASYEQYF
CDR3nt: TGCAGCGTTGGGGCCTCCTACGAGCAGTACTTC
j_gene: TRBJ2-7
v_gene: TRBV29-1
d_gene: .
abundance: .

CDR3aa: CASRMDREPGFF
CDR3nt: TGTGCAAGTCGCATGGACAGGGAACCGGGGTTCTTC
j_gene: TRBJ2-1
v_gene: TRBV12-2
d_gene: .
abundance: .

CDR3aa: CASSQRVQSYEQYF
CDR3nt: TGCGCCAGCAGCCAACGGGTGCAATCCTACGAGCAGTACTTC
j_gene: TRBJ2-7
v_gene: TRBV4-1
d_gene: .
abundance: .

CDR3aa: CASSGLAIHNEQFF
CDR3nt: TGTGCCAGCTCCGGACTAGCGATTCACAATGAGCAGTTCTTC
j_gene: TRBJ2-1
v_gene: TRBV27
d_gene: TRBD2
abundance: .

CDR3aa: CASSQDDRLNEQFF
CDR3nt: TGCGCCAGCAGCCAGGACGACAGGCTCAATGAGCAGTTCTTC
j_gene: TRBJ2-1
v_gene: TRBV4-1
d_gene: .
abundance: few

CDR3aa: CASSSGGDTQYF
CDR3nt: TGTGCCAGCAGCTCCGGCGGGGATACGCAGTATTTT
j_gene: TRBJ2-3
v_gene: TRBV7-3
d_gene: .
abundance: few